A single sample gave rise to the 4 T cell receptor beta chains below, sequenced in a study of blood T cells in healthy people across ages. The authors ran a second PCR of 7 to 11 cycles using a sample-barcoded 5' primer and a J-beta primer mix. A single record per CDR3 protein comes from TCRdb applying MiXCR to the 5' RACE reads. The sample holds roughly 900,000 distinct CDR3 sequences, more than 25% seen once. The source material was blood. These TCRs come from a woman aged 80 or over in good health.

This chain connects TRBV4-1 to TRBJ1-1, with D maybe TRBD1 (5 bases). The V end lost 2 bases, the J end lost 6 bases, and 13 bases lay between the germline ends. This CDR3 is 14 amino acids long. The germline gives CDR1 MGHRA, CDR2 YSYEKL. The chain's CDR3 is CASSQWGIWAEAFF. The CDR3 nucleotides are TGCGCCAGCAGCCAATGGGGGATCTGGGCTGAAGCTTTCTTT.

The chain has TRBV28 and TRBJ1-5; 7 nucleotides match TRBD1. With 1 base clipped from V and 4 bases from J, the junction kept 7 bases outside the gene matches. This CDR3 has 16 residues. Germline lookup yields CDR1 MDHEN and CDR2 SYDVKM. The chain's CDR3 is CASSLLGTALNQPQHF. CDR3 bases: TGTGCCAGCAGTTTATTAGGGACAGCGTTGAATCAGCCCCAGCATTTT.

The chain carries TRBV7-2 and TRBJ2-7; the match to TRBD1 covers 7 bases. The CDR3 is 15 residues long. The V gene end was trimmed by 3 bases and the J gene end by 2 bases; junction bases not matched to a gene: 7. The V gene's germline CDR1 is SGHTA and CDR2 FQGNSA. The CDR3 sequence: CASSFGQAVTYEQYF. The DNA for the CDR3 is TGTGCCAGCAGCTTTGGACAGGCGGTTACCTACGAGCAGTACTTC.

This chain's CDR3 is CSARDLLAGTTDTQYF. The CDR3 nucleotides are TGCAGTGCTAGAGATTTACTAGCGGGGACCACAGATACGCAGTATTTT. This chain uses TRBV20-1 with TRBJ2-3; 10 bases agree with TRBD2. J lost 2 bases, V lost 0 bases, and 5 bases had no gene match. Germline CDR1 and CDR2: DFQATT and SNEGSKA (reference sequence). The CDR3 is 16 residues long.